This T cell receptor beta chain was sequenced in a study of T-cell memory formation after mild COVID-19. Study as a whole: The study found TCR clusters largely donor specific. Study-level findings and limits: Among CD4+ contracting clones, most were CM and EM, and CD8+ ones EMRA. Certain responding clones were present in pre-infection memory, suggesting participation of cross-reactive memory.

This clonotype was counted only a few times. As yet, its antigen is unknown. The CDR3 consists of 15 residues. V was trimmed by 2 bases and J by 4 bases, leaving 14 bases between them. From the 5' RACE reads, TCRdb called clonotypes with MiXCR, one entry per CDR3 protein. The sample lists 120,000 or so distinct CDR3 sequences, roughly 6% occurring once. The V gene is TRBV12-3 or TRBV12-4, the J gene TRBJ1-2; D remains unclear. This sequence was found in an adult woman who had mild COVID-19 (a few samples of this study predate the infection). Cell type and time point are not known. Sequencing was performed on PBMCs or a T cell subset sorted from them (not recorded which). The CDR3 region has the DNA TGTGCCAGCAGTTTATCTCCCGGGGTGAGCTATGGCTACACCTTC. Its translation: CASSLSPGVSYGYTF.